The clone carrying this T cell receptor beta chain has ten or more counts. RNA transcripts were the template for amplifying TCR beta CDR3 regions. Initially, a first-round RT-PCR of the TCR CDR3 employed the HTBI primer set. TCRdb called the multiplex PCR reads again in MiXCR, with one record for every CDR3 protein. The table records under 400,000 distinct CDR3 sequences, 15% to 20% of them present only once. The data were taken from a study of T cells in Graves' hyperthyroidism and ophthalmopathy. Ophthalmopathy cases scored 3 or more on the Clinical Activity Score and 4 or more on NOSPECS grade, with duration below 3 months. The CDR3 length is 13 residues. V dropped 4 bases and J dropped 4 bases, with 10 bases sitting between them.

V and J are TRBV12-3 or TRBV12-4 and TRBJ1-2; tentatively, D is TRBD1 (6 bases). The sample was blood. The TCR originated in a woman aged 40 to 50 with Graves' ophthalmopathy. The CDR3 DNA sequence: TGTGCCAGCAGTTCCCAGGGGACCTATGGCTACACCTTC. Residues: CASSSQGTYGYTF.